This record covers a single T cell receptor beta chain. Produced via immunoSEQ multiplex PCR; TCRdb's table is partial and in-frame only. The sample consists of about 2.4 million clones, approximately 93% of them appearing once. These data are taken from a study of shared clonotypes between healthy human individuals. Trimming at V came to 6 bases and at J to 0 bases, leaving 2 bases not matched to a gene. The CDR3 extends over 14 amino acids. Germline V gene lookup returns CDR1 MDHEN and CDR2 SYDVKM. The source is a young man in good health. Some clones in this sample may be carry-over from other donors' samples. The chain couples TRBV28 to TRBJ1-3; TRBD1 matches at 7 bases. Sequenced input: naive CD4+ T cells from PBMCs. Subset noted: CD45RA+ positively selected. The CDR3 region has the DNA TGTGCCAGCAGCACAGGGGCCTCTGGAAACACCATATATTTT. It yields the protein CASSTGASGNTIYF.